Reported below is one T cell receptor (beta chain). The record originates from a study of cytotoxic CD8 clonotypes in ibrutinib-treated CLL. Turning to the study itself: Of the patients, under 13 were relapsed/refractory, over 14 treatment-naive and 17 to 18 IGHV unmutated.

This table comes from immunoSEQ multiplex PCR, and its TCRdb copy is limited to in-frame clones, with some not included. The repertoire holds around 33,000 clones, around 63% seen once, with about a quarter in the top ten. V shed 0 bases, J shed 2 bases, and the junction held 4 bases outside the gene matches. The germline gives CDR1 SGHRS, CDR2 YFSETQ. The CDR3 is 15 amino acids. For TCR beta libraries, about 2 micrograms of genomic DNA were obtained from cryopreserved PBMCs. The sequence was obtained from a human donor with chronic lymphocytic leukemia. The chain links TRBV5-1 to TRBJ2-5, with TRBD1 matching 7 bases. The sequences come from PBMCs, collected before ibrutinib treatment. The CDR3 DNA sequence: TGCGCCAGCAGCTTGGGGCCAGGGGGACAAGAGACCCAGTACTTC. Protein: CASSLGPGGQETQYF.